A single sample gave rise to the 16 T cell receptor beta chains below, sequenced in a study of blood T cell repertoires in COVID-19. Data came from immunoSEQ multiplex PCR; TCRdb stores just in-frame clones and leaves some out. The sample consists of around 130,000 clones, roughly nine tenths of them appearing once. Sequenced material: peripheral blood. The receptors originated from a man in his 70s with active or convalescent COVID-19.

This clone has only one observation. CDR3 region: CASSNTEAFF. As DNA, the CDR3 is TGTGCCTCCAGTAATACTGAAGCTTTCTTT. The chain couples TRBV19 to TRBJ1-1; no clear D. Trimming pared 11 bases from V and 5 bases from J, leaving 9 bases between. The CDR3 consists of 10 residues. Per the germline V gene, CDR1 is LNHDA and CDR2 is SQIVND (reference sequence).

The table lists this clone with a few counts. The chain recombines TRBV9 with TRBJ2-1; 8 nucleotides match TRBD1. Trimming at V came to 1 base and at J to 3 bases, leaving 6 bases not matched to a gene. Germline CDR1 SGDLS, CDR2 YYNGEE. This CDR3 is 16 amino acids long. The chain's CDR3 is CASSVQGQVIYNEQFF. CDR3 in DNA: TGTGCCAGCAGCGTACAGGGACAGGTCATCTACAATGAGCAGTTCTTC.

The chain couples TRBV28 to TRBJ1-3; the match to TRBD1 covers 7 bases. Germline V gene lookup returns CDR1 MDHEN and CDR2 SYDVKM. J gave up 0 bases and V 2 bases, and 4 bases lay outside the gene matches. The CDR3 sequence is 16 residues long. The CDR3 coding sequence is TGTGCCAGCAGTTTAGCCGGGACAGACTCTGGAAACACCATATATTTT. This translates into CASSLAGTDSGNTIYF.

This clone was observed once. The rearrangement uses TRBV16 and TRBJ1-1; D not certain. The V end was cut by 1 base, the J end by 5 bases, with 14 bases between. The germline V gene has CDR1 KGHSY and CDR2 FQNENV. This CDR3 has 15 residues. CDR3 sequence: CASSQWSGDSTEAFF. The CDR3 nucleotides are TGTGCCAGCAGCCAATGGAGCGGGGATAGTACTGAAGCTTTCTTT.

The CDR3 DNA is TGTGCCAGCAGTTCCCCGGGACAGGGAGGACAGCCCCAGCATTTT. Translated: CASSSPGQGGQPQHF. The chain carries TRBV28 and TRBJ1-5; 9 nucleotides line up with TRBD1. J was trimmed by 7 bases and V by 4 bases; bases with no gene match: 8. This CDR3 contains 15 residues. Germline values: CDR1 MDHEN, CDR2 SYDVKM.

This clone was counted a few times. The chain is built from TRBV28 and TRBJ2-1; TRBD2 agrees at 14 bases. CDR1 and CDR2 (germline): MDHEN, SYDVKM. The CDR3 runs to 16 residues. Trimming removed 0 bases from V and 10 bases from J; junction bases left unmatched: 5. CDR3 DNA sequence: TGTGCCAGCAGTTTATGGGGACTAGCGGGAGTCGGAGAGCAGTTCTTC. Protein: CASSLWGLAGVGEQFF. Filled out from reference TRBV28 and TRBJ2-1, the complete variable domain reads DVKVTQSSRYLVKRTGEKVFLECVQDMDHENMFWYRQDPGLGLRLIYFSYDVKMKEKGDIPEGYSVSREKKERFSLILESASTNQTSMYLCASSLWGLAGVGEQFFGPGTRLTVL.

This clone has just a few counts. This chain uses TRBV10-3 with TRBJ1-2; D is unresolved. With 7 bases removed from V and 3 bases from J, the gap between germline ends came to 15 bases. In germline, CDR1 is ENHRY, CDR2 SYGVKD. The CDR3 consists of 14 residues. In DNA form, the CDR3 reads TGTGCCATCAAGCCCGTAGCCGGATACTATGGCTACACCTTC. As protein: CAIKPVAGYYGYTF.

This chain joins TRBV19 and TRBJ1-1; D is possibly TRBD1 (6 bases). Trimming shortened V by 4 bases and J by 0 bases, and 6 bases separated the two germline ends. CDR3 length: 13 residues. Germline assignment: CDR1 LNHDA and CDR2 SQIVND (reference sequence). The CDR3 bases are TGTGCCAGTAGTAGACAGGTGAACACTGAAGCTTTCTTT. It is translated as CASSRQVNTEAFF.

The chain joins TRBV7-9 to TRBJ2-1; D is undetermined. Deletions cut 1 base from V and 6 bases from J, with 7 bases between. The CDR3 contains 13 residues. CDR1 SEHNR and CDR2 FQNEAQ come from the germline V gene (reference sequence). In DNA form, the CDR3 reads TGTGCCAGCAGCTTAGGAGTCTCCAATGAGCAGTTCTTC. It codes for CASSLGVSNEQFF.

The V call is TRBV2, the J call TRBJ1-2; TRBD1 matches at 7 bases. The germline V gene has CDR1 SNHLY and CDR2 FYNNEI. Trimming cost V 10 bases and J 7 bases; bases outside gene matches: 9. CDR3 length equals 12 residues. CDR3 protein: CATQGEVVGYTF. CDR3 DNA: TGTGCCACGCAGGGGGAAGTGGTTGGCTACACCTTC.

This rearrangement joins TRBV15 to TRBJ1-2; TRBD1 might be the D (5 bases). This CDR3 is 14 amino acids long. Trimming pared 6 bases from V and 6 bases from J, leaving 17 bases between. Germline CDR1 reads LNHNV; CDR2 reads YYDKDF (reference sequence). In DNA form, the CDR3 reads TGTGCCACCAGTCCCGAGCGACAGCACCATGGCTACACCTTC. Translation gives CATSPERQHHGYTF.

As DNA, the CDR3 is TGTGCCAGCAGTGAAACAGGGGACTACTATGGCTACACCTTC. Encoded protein: CASSETGDYYGYTF. This chain joins TRBV2 and TRBJ1-2; 7 bases fit TRBD1. V was clipped by 2 bases and J by 3 bases; unmatched bases: 3. Germline assignment: CDR1 SNHLY and CDR2 FYNNEI. The CDR3 has 14 amino acids. Looking up the rest from reference TRBV2 and TRBJ1-2 gives the full variable domain: EPEVTQTPSHQVTQMGQEVILRCVPISNHLYFYWYRQILGQKVEFLVSFYNNEISEKSEIFDDQFSVERPDGSNFTLKIRSTKLEDSAMYFCASSETGDYYGYTFGSGTRLTVV.

The table lists this clone with a count of one. This sequence joins TRBV5-1 and TRBJ2-3; 10 positions agree with TRBD2. CDR1 and CDR2 (germline): SGHRS, YFSETQ. Germline trimming cut 5 bases from V and 4 bases from J; bases unmatched to any gene: 4. This CDR3 comprises 14 residues. CDR3 in amino acids: CASRGSGRPDTQYF. CDR3 sequence (DNA): TGCGCCAGCAGAGGTAGCGGGAGGCCAGATACGCAGTATTTT.

This rearrangement joins TRBV6-5 to TRBJ2-7, with a tentative D call TRBD1 (5 bases). The CDR3 has 12 amino acids. CDR1 MNHEY and CDR2 SVGAGI come from the germline V gene. V was trimmed by 6 bases and J by 3 bases, leaving 9 bases between them. The CDR3 loop is CASSRQNYEQYF. The CDR3 bases are TGTGCCAGCAGCCGACAGAACTACGAGCAGTACTTC.

V gene TRBV5-4 combines with J gene TRBJ2-1, with D perhaps TRBD2 (5 bases). The V gene's germline CDR1 is SGHNT and CDR2 YYREEE (reference sequence). The CDR3 loop spans 15 amino acids. V was cut by 4 bases and J by 0 bases, with 11 bases left in between. DNA for the CDR3: TGTGCCAGCAGCCCCACTAGTTCCTCCTACAATGAGCAGTTCTTC. Translated: CASSPTSSSYNEQFF.

The chain recombines TRBV6-5 with TRBJ1-2; TRBD1 matches 7 bases. Germline loops: CDR1 MNHEY, CDR2 SVGAGI. V lost 0 bases to trimming and J lost 7 bases; unmatched junction nucleotides: 8. The CDR3 totals 15 residues. CDR3 bases: TGTGCCAGCAGTTACTCAGAGGGGGCGATGCGTGGCTACACCTTC. This encodes CASSYSEGAMRGYTF.